The 16 T cell receptor beta chains presented below share a single source sample, sequenced in a study of T cells in Graves' hyperthyroidism and ophthalmopathy. RNA transcripts gave rise to amplified TCR beta CDR3 regions. First-round RT-PCR targeting the TCR CDR3 was performed with the HTBI primer set. Using its own MiXCR run on the multiplex PCR reads, TCRdb lists one record per CDR3 protein. The table lists approximately 300,000 distinct CDR3 sequences, about 15% of them singletons, with approximately 60% in the top ten. Sequences were obtained from blood. The receptors derive from a woman aged 55-69 years with Graves' ophthalmopathy.

This clonotype was seen only a few times. This chain joins TRBV10-2 and TRBJ2-5, with D possibly TRBD1 on 6 matching bases. The V gene lost 3 bases and the J gene lost 2 bases, with 10 bases spanning the gap. The length of the CDR3 is 14 residues. Germline V gene data show CDR1 as WSHSY and CDR2 as SAAADI. In nucleotides, the CDR3 is TGCGCCAGCAGTGACAGGACAGAGCAAGAGACCCAGTACTTC. Amino acid sequence: CASSDRTEQETQYF.

Ten or more counts support this clonotype. CDR3 DNA: TGTGCCAGCAGCGCAACAGGGGGCCAAAACATTCAGTACTTC. This sequence encodes CASSATGGQNIQYF. V usage is TRBV2 and J usage is TRBJ2-4, with 9 bases identical to TRBD1. Germline CDR1 is SNHLY and CDR2 is FYNNEI. With V trimmed by 6 bases and J by 5 bases, 5 bases remained unmatched. The CDR3 runs to 14 residues.

The chain carries TRBV19 and TRBJ2-7; 9 bases align to TRBD2. This CDR3 is built from 14 residues. V shed 6 bases and J 1 base; nucleotides not matched to a gene: 4. The germline V gene has CDR1 LNHDA and CDR2 SQIVND (reference sequence). This chain's CDR3 is CASRNSGGSYEQYF. CDR3 in DNA: TGTGCCAGTAGAAACAGCGGGGGGTCCTACGAGCAGTACTTC. The variable domain in full, completed from reference TRBV19 and TRBJ2-7, reads DGGITQSPKYLFRKEGQNVTLSCEQNLNHDAMYWYRQDPGQGLRLIYYSQIVNDFQKGDIAEGYSVSREKKESFPLTVTSAQKNPTAFYLCASRNSGGSYEQYFGPGTRLTVT.

This clonotype was recorded many times. The chain has TRBV28 and TRBJ1-1; D call uncertain. The CDR3 covers 12 residues. V lost 1 base and J lost 10, with 10 bases in between. Germline V lookup: CDR1 MDHEN, CDR2 SYDVKM. The CDR3 bases are TGTGCCAGCAGTTTATCTGCGACAAGAGCTTTCTTT. Its protein product is CASSLSATRAFF.

This clonotype was picked up many times. The V call is TRBV5-1, the J call TRBJ1-1; D gene ambiguous. CDR1 SGHRS and CDR2 YFSETQ come from the germline V gene. V lost 0 bases to trimming and J lost 0 bases, with 9 bases between them. The CDR3 consists of 15 residues. In DNA form, the CDR3 reads TGCGCCAGCAGCTTGGGCGCCATCATGAACACTGAAGCTTTCTTT. Residues: CASSLGAIMNTEAFF. Combining the CDR3 with reference TRBV5-1 and TRBJ1-1 gives the whole variable domain KAGVTQTPRYLIKTRGQQVTLSCSPISGHRSVSWYQQTPGQGLQFLFEYFSETQRNKGNFPGRFSGRQFSNSRSEMNVSTLELGDSALYLCASSLGAIMNTEAFFGQGTRLTVV.

The table lists this clonotype with a few counts. The V and J genes are TRBV7-2 and TRBJ1-2; 9 bases align to TRBD1. Trimming cost V 4 bases and J 8 bases; bases outside gene matches: 8. CDR1 is SGHTA, CDR2 FQGNSA, per germline. The CDR3 runs to 14 residues. The CDR3 bases are TGTGCCAGCAGCTCAGGGACAGGGATCCAGGGCTACACCTTC. It specifies CASSSGTGIQGYTF. Complete variable domain (other parts from reference TRBV7-2 and TRBJ1-2): GAGVSQSPSNKVTEKGKDVELRCDPISGHTALYWYRQSLGQGLEFLIYFQGNSAPDKSGLPSDRFSAERTGGSVSTLTIQRTQQEDSAVYLCASSSGTGIQGYTFGSGTRLTVV.

As for this clonotype: Given the absence of the conserved phenylalanine or tryptophan at the CDR3 end, a read error is likely. The chain is built from TRBV7-2 and TRBJ1-1; possible D gene TRBD1, 6 bases. The CDR3 sequence is 15 residues long. The V gene's germline CDR1 is SGHTA and CDR2 FQGNSA. V lost 2 bases to trimming and J lost 1 base, with 11 bases between them. The CDR3 reads CASSLLGQRNTEAFS. In nucleotides, the CDR3 is TGTGCCAGCAGCTTACTGGGACAAAGGAACACTGAAGCTTTCTCT.

This clonotype has just one count. V is TRBV20-1 and J is TRBJ2-2; 9 nucleotides align to TRBD2. CDR3 size: 14 residues. Per germline, CDR1 DFQATT and CDR2 SNEGSKA (reference sequence). Losses at the gene ends were 3 bases for V and 6 bases for J; bases not matched to a gene: 5. CDR3 nucleotides: TGCAGTGCTAGGCTAGCGGGGTACGCCGGGGAGCTGTTTTTT. Encoded protein: CSARLAGYAGELFF.

This clonotype was recorded at least ten times. The chain combines TRBV6-1 with TRBJ1-6; tentatively, D is TRBD1 (6 bases). V lost 6 bases, J lost 8 bases, and 17 bases lay in between. CDR1 is MNHNS and CDR2 is SASEGT in the germline V gene. The CDR3 has 15 residues. CDR3 loop: CASRSFGGGDSPLHF. CDR3 nucleotide sequence: TGTGCCAGCAGGTCTTTTGGCGGGGGCGATTCACCCCTCCACTTT.

This clonotype showed up just a few times. The chain has TRBV7-3 and TRBJ2-1, with D possibly TRBD2 on 6 matching bases. V lost 0 bases to trimming and J lost 8 bases, with 14 bases between them. This CDR3 is 15 amino acids long. CDR1 is SGHTA, CDR2 FQGTGA, per germline. The CDR3 sequence is CASSLTRGTLDEQFF. Written as DNA, the CDR3 is TGTGCCAGCAGCTTAACGCGGGGCACGCTGGATGAGCAGTTCTTC. The full variable domain, in which reference TRBV7-3 and TRBJ2-1 provide the parts outside the CDR3, is GAGVSQTPSNKVTEKGKYVELRCDPISGHTALYWYRQSLGQGPEFLIYFQGTGAADDSGLPNDRFFAVRPEGSVSTLKIQRTERGDSAVYLCASSLTRGTLDEQFFGPGTRLTVL.

In the case of this clonotype: One base away lies a much larger clone, so this may be a sequencing read error. The genes are TRBV7-9 and TRBJ2-7; D possibly matches TRBD1 or TRBD2 (5 bases each). The CDR3 is 13 residues long. With 1 base removed from V and 2 bases from J, the gap between germline ends came to 6 bases. Germline V gene sequence: CDR1 SEHNR, CDR2 FQNEAQ (reference sequence). The CDR3 region is CASSLGGTYEQYF. The CDR3 DNA reads as TGTGCCAGCAGCTTAGGGGGGACCTACGAGCAGTACTTC.

This clonotype was detected many times. The chain has TRBV12-3 or TRBV12-4 and TRBJ2-5; TRBD1 aligns across 9 bases. V shed 5 bases and J 5 bases; nucleotides not matched to a gene: 9. The CDR3 is 15 residues long. CDR3 DNA: TGTGCCAGCAGTCGCCGGGACAGGGTTTATGAGACCCAGTACTTC. Amino acid sequence: CASSRRDRVYETQYF.

The sample holds many counts of this clonotype. The V call is TRBV9, the J call TRBJ2-1; D may be TRBD2 (6 bases). Looked up from germline, CDR1 is SGDLS and CDR2 is YYNGEE. Trimming took off 1 base at V and 2 bases at J, with 10 bases between the two ends. The CDR3 sequence is 15 residues long. The CDR3 here is CASSVSGAPYNEQFF. CDR3 nucleotide sequence: TGTGCCAGCAGCGTATCGGGAGCCCCCTACAATGAGCAGTTCTTC.

The CDR3 bases are TGTGCCAGCAGCCGACTAGCGGGAGGTCATGAGCAGTTCTTC. It codes for CASSRLAGGHEQFF. J is TRBJ2-1 and V is TRBV12-3 or TRBV12-4; 13 nucleotides match TRBD2. This CDR3 is 14 amino acids long. J was trimmed by 8 bases and V by 6 bases; bases with no gene match: 4.

Many counts were recorded for this clonotype. The rearrangement uses TRBV29-1 and TRBJ2-7, with 13 bases lining up with TRBD2. The CDR3 is made up of 14 amino acids. Germline CDR1 and CDR2: SQVTM and ANQGSEA. V shed 2 bases, J shed 6 bases, and the junction held 4 bases outside the gene matches. The CDR3, as DNA: TGCAGCGTTGAATGGACTAGCGGGAGACCCGAGCAGTACTTC. This gives the protein CSVEWTSGRPEQYF.

The genes are TRBV6-1 and TRBJ1-5; D call uncertain. The CDR3 length is 15 residues. Trimming pared 8 bases from V and 2 bases from J, leaving 16 bases between. Germline-derived CDR1 and CDR2 are MNHNS and SASEGT. The CDR3 DNA reads TGTGCCAGCTCGCTATTGGGGATTCGCAATCAGCCCCAGCATTTT. Protein product: CASSLLGIRNQPQHF.